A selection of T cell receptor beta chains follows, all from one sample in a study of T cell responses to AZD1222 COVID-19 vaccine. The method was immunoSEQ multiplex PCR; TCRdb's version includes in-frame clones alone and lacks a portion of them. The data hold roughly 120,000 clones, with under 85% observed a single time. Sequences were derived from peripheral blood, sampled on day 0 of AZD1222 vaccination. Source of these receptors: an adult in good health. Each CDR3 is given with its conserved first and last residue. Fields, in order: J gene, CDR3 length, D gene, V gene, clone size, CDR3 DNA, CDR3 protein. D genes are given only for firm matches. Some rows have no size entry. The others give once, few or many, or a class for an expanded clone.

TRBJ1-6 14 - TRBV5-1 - TGCGCCAGCAGCTTGGGGTTGAATAATTCACCCCTCTACTTT CASSLGLNNSPLYF
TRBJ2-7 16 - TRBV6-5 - TGTGCCAGCAGTTACTCGAGGGGCACAGATACCTACGAGCAGTACTTC CASSYSRGTDTYEQYF
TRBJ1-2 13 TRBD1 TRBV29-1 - TGCAGCGCAAGACAGGGGGCAAGCTATGGCTACACCTTC CSARQGASYGYTF
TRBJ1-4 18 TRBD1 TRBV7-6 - TGTGCCAGCAGCCTCGACAGGGTAATCGTTAGGACTAATGAAAAACTGTTTTTT CASSLDRVIVRTNEKLFF
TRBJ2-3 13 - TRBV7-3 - TGTGCCAGCAGCGCCGTGAAGACAGATACGCAGTATTTT CASSAVKTDTQYF
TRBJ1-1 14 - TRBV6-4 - TGTGCCAGCAGTGAACAGGGTGGGGATACTGAAGCTTTCTTT CASSEQGGDTEAFF
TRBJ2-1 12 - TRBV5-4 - TGTGCCAGCAGCCGACCGGCCAGTGAGCAGTTCTTC CASSRPASEQFF
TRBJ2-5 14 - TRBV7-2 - TGTGCCAGCAGCTTATTGGGTTCGGGAGAGACCCAGTACTTC CASSLLGSGETQYF
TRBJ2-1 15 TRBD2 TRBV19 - TGTGCCAGTAGTATACTAGCGGGGGGCATCAATGAGCAGTTCTTC CASSILAGGINEQFF
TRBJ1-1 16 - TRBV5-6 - TGTGCCAGCAGCTTGTGGGGGGCACCATGGGACACTGAAGCTTTCTTT CASSLWGAPWDTEAFF
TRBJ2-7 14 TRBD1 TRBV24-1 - TGTGCCACGCTGGGGACAGGGGAAAAAGGCGAGCAGTACTTC CATLGTGEKGEQYF
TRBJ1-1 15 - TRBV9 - TGTGCCAGCAGCGCGGGGGGGCAGGCGAACACTGAAGCTTTCTTT CASSAGGQANTEAFF
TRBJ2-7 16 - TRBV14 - TGTGCCAGCAGCCAAGTTGACAGGCCAAGCTCCTACGAGCAGTACTTC CASSQVDRPSSYEQYF
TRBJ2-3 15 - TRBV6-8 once TGTGCCAGCAGTTACTCGAACAACCGCACAGATACGCAGTATTTT CASSYSNNRTDTQYF
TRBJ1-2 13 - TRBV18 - TGTGCCAGCTCACGGCCCCCCAACTATGGCTACACCTTC CASSRPPNYGYTF
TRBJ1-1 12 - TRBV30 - TGTGCCTGGAGTAGACCTGGGACTGAAGCTTTCTTT CAWSRPGTEAFF
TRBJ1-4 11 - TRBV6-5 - TGTGCCAGCAGGCAGAATGAAAAACTGTTTTTT CASRQNEKLFF
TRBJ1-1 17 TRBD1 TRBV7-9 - TGTGCCAGCAGCTTTCGACAGGGAGGGAGAATGAACACTGAAGCTTTCTTT CASSFRQGGRMNTEAFF
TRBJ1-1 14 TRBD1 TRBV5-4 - TGTGCCAGCAGCACGGACAGGGAGGACACTGAAGCTTTCTTT CASSTDREDTEAFF
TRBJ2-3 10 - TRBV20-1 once TGCAGCCCAGTAGCAGATACGCAGTATTTT CSPVADTQYF
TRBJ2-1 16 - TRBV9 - TGTGCCAGCAGCGTAGCTGTGGGGGCCCTGTACAATGAGCAGTTCTTC CASSVAVGALYNEQFF
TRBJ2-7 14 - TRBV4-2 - TGTGCCAGCAGCCAAGATCCCGGAATGCCCGAGCAGTACTTC CASSQDPGMPEQYF
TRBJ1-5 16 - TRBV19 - TGTGCCAGTAGTATTTTAGGGCCCGGGCTAGATCAGCCCCAGCATTTT CASSILGPGLDQPQHF
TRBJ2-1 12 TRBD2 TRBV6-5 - TGTGCCACTGCCGGGGGGGTTTATGAGCAGTTCTTC CATAGGVYEQFF
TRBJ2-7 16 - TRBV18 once TGTGCCAGCTCGTACCACTTTGGGATGTCGGTCTACGAGCAGTACTTC CASSYHFGMSVYEQYF
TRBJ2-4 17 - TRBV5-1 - TGCGCCAGCAGCGAGCTTCCAGGGTTTATTGACAAAAACATTCAGTACTTC CASSELPGFIDKNIQYF
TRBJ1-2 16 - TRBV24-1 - TGTGCCACCAGTGACGCCCGCGGGGCCACGGGTCGTAGCTACACCTTC CATSDARGATGRSYTF
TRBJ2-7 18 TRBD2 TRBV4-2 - TGTGCCAGCAGCCAACAGGAGACTAGCGGGGGGGCCCCCTACGAGCAGTACTTC CASSQQETSGGAPYEQYF
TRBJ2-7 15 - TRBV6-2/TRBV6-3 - TGTGCCAGCAGGCCTCACAGGACTGGTACCTACGAGCAGTACTTC CASRPHRTGTYEQYF
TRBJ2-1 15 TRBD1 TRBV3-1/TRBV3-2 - TGTGCCAGCGGACGCCGGACAGGGTACTACAATGAGCAGTTCTTC CASGRRTGYYNEQFF
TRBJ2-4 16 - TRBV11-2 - TGTGCCAGCAGCTTAGATCCAGCGTGGGTAGGAAACATTCAGTACTTC CASSLDPAWVGNIQYF
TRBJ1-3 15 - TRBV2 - TGTGCCAGTAGCTCAGGGGCCTACTCTGGAAACACCATATATTTT CASSSGAYSGNTIYF
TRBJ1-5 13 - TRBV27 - TGTGCCAGCAGACAAGGGGGCAATCAGCCCCAGCATTTT CASRQGGNQPQHF
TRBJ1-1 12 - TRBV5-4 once TGTGCCAGCAGGGACAGAGGGACTGAAGCTTTCTTT CASRDRGTEAFF
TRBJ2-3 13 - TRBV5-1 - TGCGCCAGCAGCTTAGACGGGGTCGATACGCAGTATTTT CASSLDGVDTQYF
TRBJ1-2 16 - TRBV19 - TGTGCCAGTAGTATAGACTCCAGGGGAATTATCTATGGCTACACCTTC CASSIDSRGIIYGYTF
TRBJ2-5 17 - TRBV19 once TGTGCCAGTAGTAAGCCGGGACGGAGTTCAAGGAGTGAGACCCAGTACTTC CASSKPGRSSRSETQYF
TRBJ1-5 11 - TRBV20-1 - TGCAGTGCTAGATCAGAGGCAGCCCAGCATTTT CSARSEAAQHF
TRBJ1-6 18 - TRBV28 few TGTGCCAGCAGTTCCCGAGATGAGTGGCCCTTTTATAATTCACCCCTCCACTTT CASSSRDEWPFYNSPLHF
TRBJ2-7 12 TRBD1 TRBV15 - TGTGCCACCAGCCCGACAGGGGCCGAGCAGTACTTC CATSPTGAEQYF
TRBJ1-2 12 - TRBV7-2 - TGTGCCAGCAGCTTAGGAACGGATGGCTACACCTTC CASSLGTDGYTF
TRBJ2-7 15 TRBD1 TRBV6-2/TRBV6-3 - TGTGCCAGCAGTTACTCCCGGACAGGGATCTACGAGCAGTACTTC CASSYSRTGIYEQYF
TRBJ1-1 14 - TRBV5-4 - TGTGCCAGCAGCCCACGGACACAGGGAGGTGAAGCTTTCTTT CASSPRTQGGEAFF
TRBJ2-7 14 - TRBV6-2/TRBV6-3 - TGTGCCAGCAGTTACTCCCAGGTAGGCTACGAGCAGTACTTC CASSYSQVGYEQYF
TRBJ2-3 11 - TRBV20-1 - TGCAGTGCTAGGGGGGCGAATACGCAGTATTTT CSARGANTQYF
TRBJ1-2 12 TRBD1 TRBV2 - TGTGCCAGAACAGGGGCCCCAGATGGCTACACCTTC CARTGAPDGYTF
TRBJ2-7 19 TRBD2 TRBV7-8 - TGTGCCAGCAGCGCGGTAGGGTCCCCCTTCCGGGGGGGCCCCTACGAGCAGTACTTC CASSAVGSPFRGGPYEQYF
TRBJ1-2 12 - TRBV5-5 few TGTGCCAGCAGCTTTTTCCCTCCAGAGGATGCCTTC CASSFFPPEDAF
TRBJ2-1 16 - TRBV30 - TGTGCCTGGAGCCCCCCCGGTAGCCCGCCCGTCAATGAGCAGTTCTTC CAWSPPGSPPVNEQFF
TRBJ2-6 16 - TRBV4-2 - TGTGCCAGCAGCCAAGAGCGGGGCTCTGGGGCCAACGTCCTGACTTTC CASSQERGSGANVLTF